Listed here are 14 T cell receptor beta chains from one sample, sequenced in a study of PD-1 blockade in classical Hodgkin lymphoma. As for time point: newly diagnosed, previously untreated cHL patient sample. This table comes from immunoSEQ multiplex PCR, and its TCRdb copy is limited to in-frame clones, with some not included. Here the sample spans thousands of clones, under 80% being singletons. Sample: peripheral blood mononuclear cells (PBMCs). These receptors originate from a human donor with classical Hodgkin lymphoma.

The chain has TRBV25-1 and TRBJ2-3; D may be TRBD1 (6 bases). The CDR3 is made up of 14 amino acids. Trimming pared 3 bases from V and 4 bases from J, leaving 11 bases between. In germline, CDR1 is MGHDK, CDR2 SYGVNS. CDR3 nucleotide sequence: TGTGCCAGCAGTGACGGGACATACCCAGATACGCAGTATTTT. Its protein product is CASSDGTYPDTQYF.

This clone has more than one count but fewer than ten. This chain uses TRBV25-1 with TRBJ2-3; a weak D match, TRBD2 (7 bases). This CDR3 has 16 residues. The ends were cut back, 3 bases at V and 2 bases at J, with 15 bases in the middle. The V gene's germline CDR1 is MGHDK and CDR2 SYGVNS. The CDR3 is CASSDLRGGNTDTQYF. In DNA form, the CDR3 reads TGTGCCAGCAGTGATCTAAGGGGGGGGAACACAGATACGCAGTATTTT. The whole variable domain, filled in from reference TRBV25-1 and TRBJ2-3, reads EADIYQTPRYLVIGTGKKITLECSQTMGHDKMYWYQQDPGMELHLIHYSYGVNSTEKGDLSSESTVSRIRTEHFPLTLESARPSHTSQYLCASSDLRGGNTDTQYFGPGTRLTVL.

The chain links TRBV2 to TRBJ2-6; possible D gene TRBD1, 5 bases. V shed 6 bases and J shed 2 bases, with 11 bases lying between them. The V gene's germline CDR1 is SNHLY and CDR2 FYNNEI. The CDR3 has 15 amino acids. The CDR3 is CASSQGVAGANVLTF. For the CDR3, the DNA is TGTGCCAGCAGCCAGGGTGTCGCTGGGGCCAACGTCCTGACTTTC.

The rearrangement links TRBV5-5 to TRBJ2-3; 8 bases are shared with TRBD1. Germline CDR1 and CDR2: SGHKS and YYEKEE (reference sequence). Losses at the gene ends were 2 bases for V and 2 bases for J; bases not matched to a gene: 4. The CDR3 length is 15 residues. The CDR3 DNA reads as TGTGCCAGCAGCTTTACAGGGGGTATCACAGATACGCAGTATTTT. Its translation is CASSFTGGITDTQYF.

As DNA, the CDR3 is TGTGCCAGCAGCTTTGGTCAGAACAATGAGCAGTTCTTC. It codes for CASSFGQNNEQFF. The genes are TRBV5-4 and TRBJ2-1; D gene ambiguous. CDR3 length equals 13 residues. With 2 bases removed from V and 5 bases from J, the gap between germline ends came to 8 bases. The germline gives CDR1 SGHNT, CDR2 YYREEE (reference sequence).

CDR3 region: CATGTSGSSVTGELFF. In DNA form, the CDR3 reads TGCGCCACCGGGACTAGCGGGAGTTCGGTCACCGGGGAGCTGTTTTTT. The rearrangement links TRBV10-2 to TRBJ2-2; TRBD2 matches 14 bases. The CDR3 contains 16 residues. With V trimmed by 10 bases and J by 4 bases, 8 bases remained unmatched. Germline V gives CDR1 WSHSY, CDR2 SAAADI.

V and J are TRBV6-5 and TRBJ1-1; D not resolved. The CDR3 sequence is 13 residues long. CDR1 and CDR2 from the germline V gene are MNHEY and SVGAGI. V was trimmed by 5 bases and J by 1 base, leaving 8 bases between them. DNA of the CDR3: TGTGCCAGCAGTCCCAACCAGAACACTGAAGCTTTCTTT. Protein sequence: CASSPNQNTEAFF.

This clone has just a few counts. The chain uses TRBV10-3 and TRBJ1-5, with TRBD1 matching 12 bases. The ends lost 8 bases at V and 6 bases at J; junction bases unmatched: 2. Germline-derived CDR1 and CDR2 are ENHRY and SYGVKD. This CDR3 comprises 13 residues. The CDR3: CAIGTGGIQPQHF. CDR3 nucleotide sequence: TGTGCCATCGGGACAGGGGGCATTCAGCCCCAGCATTTT.

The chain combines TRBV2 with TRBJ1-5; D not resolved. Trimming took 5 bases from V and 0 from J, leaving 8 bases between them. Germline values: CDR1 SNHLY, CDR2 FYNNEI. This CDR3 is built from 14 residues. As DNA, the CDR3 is TGTGCCAGCAGTACGGCACATAGCAATCAGCCCCAGCATTTT. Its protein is CASSTAHSNQPQHF.

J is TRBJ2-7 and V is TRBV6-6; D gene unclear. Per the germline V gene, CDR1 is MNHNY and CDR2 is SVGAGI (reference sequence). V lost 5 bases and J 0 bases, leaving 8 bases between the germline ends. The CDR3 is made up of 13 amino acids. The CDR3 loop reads CASSIMSSYEQYF. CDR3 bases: TGTGCCAGCAGTATTATGTCCTCCTACGAGCAGTACTTC.

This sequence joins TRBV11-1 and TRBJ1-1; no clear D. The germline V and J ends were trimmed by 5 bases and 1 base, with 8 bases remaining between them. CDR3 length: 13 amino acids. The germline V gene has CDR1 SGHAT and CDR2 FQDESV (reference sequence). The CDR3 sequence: CASSLTSNTEAFF. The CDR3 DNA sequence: TGTGCCAGCAGCCTAACGTCGAACACTGAAGCTTTCTTT.

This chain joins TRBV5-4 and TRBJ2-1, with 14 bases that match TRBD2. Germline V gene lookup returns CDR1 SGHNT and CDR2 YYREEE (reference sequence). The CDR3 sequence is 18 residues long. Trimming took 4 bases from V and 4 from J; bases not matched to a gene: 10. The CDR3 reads CASSPGTSGGLTYNEQFF. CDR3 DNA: TGTGCCAGCAGCCCCGGGACTAGCGGGGGCCTCACGTACAATGAGCAGTTCTTC.

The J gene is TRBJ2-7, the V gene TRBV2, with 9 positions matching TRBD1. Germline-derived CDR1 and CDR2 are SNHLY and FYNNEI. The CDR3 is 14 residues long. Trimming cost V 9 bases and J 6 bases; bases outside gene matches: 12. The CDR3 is CASKPGQGFGEQYF. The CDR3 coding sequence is TGTGCCAGTAAACCGGGACAGGGATTTGGCGAGCAGTACTTC.

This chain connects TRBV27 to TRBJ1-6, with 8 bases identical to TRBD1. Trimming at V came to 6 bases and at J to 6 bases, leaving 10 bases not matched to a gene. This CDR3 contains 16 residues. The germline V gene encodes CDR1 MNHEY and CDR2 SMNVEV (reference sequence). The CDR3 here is CASRYTGGAGNSPLHF. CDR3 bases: TGTGCCAGCAGATACACAGGGGGGGCGGGTAATTCACCCCTCCACTTT.